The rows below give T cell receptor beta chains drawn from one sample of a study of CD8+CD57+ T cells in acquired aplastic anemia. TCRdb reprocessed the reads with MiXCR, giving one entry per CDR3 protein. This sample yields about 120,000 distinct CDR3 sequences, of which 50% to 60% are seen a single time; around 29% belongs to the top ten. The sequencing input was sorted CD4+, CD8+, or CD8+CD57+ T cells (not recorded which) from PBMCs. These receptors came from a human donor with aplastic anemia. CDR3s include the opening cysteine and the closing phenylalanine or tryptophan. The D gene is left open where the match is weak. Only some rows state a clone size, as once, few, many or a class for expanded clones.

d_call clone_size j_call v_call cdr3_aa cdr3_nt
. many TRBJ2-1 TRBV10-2 CASSDPTAISYNEQFF TGCGCCAGCAGTGACCCGACAGCGATCTCCTACAATGAGCAGTTCTTC
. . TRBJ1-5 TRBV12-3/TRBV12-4 CASNVGIQPQHF TGTGCCAGCAATGTGGGAATTCAGCCCCAGCATTTT
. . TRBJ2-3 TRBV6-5 CASSYSRGGTDTQYF TGTGCCAGCAGTTACTCAAGGGGGGGGACAGATACGCAGTATTTT
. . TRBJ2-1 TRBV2 CASSTADSSYSEQFF TGTGCCAGCAGTACGGCGGACTCGAGCTACAGTGAGCAGTTCTTC
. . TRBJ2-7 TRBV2 CASSSFQVTSYEQYF TGTGCCAGCAGTTCCTTCCAGGTTACCTCCTACGAGCAGTACTTC
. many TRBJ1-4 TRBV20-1 CSAREGEYWNEKLFF TGCAGTGCTAGAGAGGGGGAATATTGGAATGAAAAACTGTTTTTT
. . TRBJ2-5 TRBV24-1 CATSDPRRENDIETQYF TGTGCCACCAGTGATCCCCGTAGGGAAAACGATATTGAGACCCAGTACTTC
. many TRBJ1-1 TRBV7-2 CASSLVSRGTEAFF TGTGCCAGCAGCTTAGTTTCCAGGGGTACTGAAGCTTTCTTT
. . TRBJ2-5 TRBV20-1 CSASGGLMETQYF TGCAGTGCTAGTGGGGGTCTGATGGAGACCCAGTACTTC
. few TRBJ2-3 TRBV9 CASSVEASMDTQYF TGTGCCAGCAGCGTAGAGGCTAGCATGGATACGCAGTATTTT
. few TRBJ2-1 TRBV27 CASEGPGTLSYNEQFF TGTGCCAGCGAAGGCCCCGGGACACTCTCCTACAATGAGCAGTTCTTC
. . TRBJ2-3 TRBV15 CATSTGTDFTGPDTQYF TGTGCCACCAGCACCGGAACGGACTTCACAGGTCCAGATACGCAGTATTTT
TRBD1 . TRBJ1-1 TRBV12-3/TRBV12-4 CASRTDRGMNTEAFF TGTGCCAGCAGAACGGACAGGGGAATGAACACTGAAGCTTTCTTT
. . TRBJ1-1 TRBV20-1 CSARAQAEAFF TGCAGTGCTAGAGCCCAGGCTGAAGCTTTCTTT
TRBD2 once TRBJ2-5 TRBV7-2 CASSLTSGRLETQYF TGTGCCAGCAGCTTGACTAGCGGGAGACTAGAGACCCAGTACTTC
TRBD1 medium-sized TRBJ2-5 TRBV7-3 CASSSGTGGWETQYF TGTGCCAGCAGCTCCGGGACAGGGGGTTGGGAGACCCAGTACTTC
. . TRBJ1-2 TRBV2 CASSESGIYGYTF TGTGCCAGCAGTGAAAGCGGGATATATGGCTACACCTTC
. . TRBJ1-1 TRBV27 CASNSPGVHTEAFF TGTGCCAGCAACAGCCCAGGGGTTCACACTGAAGCTTTCTTT
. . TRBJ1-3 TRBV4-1 CASSQEVGELSGNTIYF TGCGCCAGCAGCCAAGAGGTTGGGGAACTCTCTGGAAACACCATATATTTT
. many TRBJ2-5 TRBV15 CATSREGNQETQYF TGTGCCACCAGCAGAGAGGGAAACCAAGAGACCCAGTACTTC
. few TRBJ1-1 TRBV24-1 CATSDGGSRGEAFF TGTGCCACCAGTGATGGGGGATCCAGGGGTGAAGCTTTCTTT
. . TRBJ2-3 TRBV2 CAGSLLWRDTQYF TGTGCCGGCAGCCTCCTCTGGAGAGATACGCAGTATTTT
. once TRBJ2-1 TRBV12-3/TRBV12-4 CASSYSGYAEQFF TGTGCCAGCAGTTATTCAGGGTACGCTGAGCAGTTCTTC
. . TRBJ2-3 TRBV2 CAISDTGVGTDTQYF TGTGCCATCAGTGACACAGGAGTCGGCACAGATACGCAGTATTTT
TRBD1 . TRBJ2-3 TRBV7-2 CAWSTGAGADTQYF TGTGCCTGGAGTACAGGGGCAGGCGCAGATACGCAGTATTTT
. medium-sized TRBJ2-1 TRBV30 CAWGRGANNEQFF TGTGCCTGGGGCCGGGGGGCTAACAATGAGCAGTTCTTC
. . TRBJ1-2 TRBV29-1 CSVDRQSYGYTF TGCAGCGTTGACAGGCAGTCCTATGGCTACACCTTC
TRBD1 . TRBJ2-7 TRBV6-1 CASRVPGQGMSEQYF TGTGCCAGCAGAGTGCCGGGACAGGGTATGTCCGAGCAGTACTTC
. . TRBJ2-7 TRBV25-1 CASSEFGASYEQYF TGTGCCAGCAGTGAATTTGGGGCCTCCTACGAGCAGTACTTC
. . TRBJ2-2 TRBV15 CATSRTRGDTGELFF TGTGCCACCAGCAGAACCAGGGGCGACACCGGGGAGCTGTTTTTT
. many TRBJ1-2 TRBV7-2 CASSLGVSAYGYTF TGTGCCAGCAGCTTAGGCGTCTCGGCCTATGGCTACACCTTC
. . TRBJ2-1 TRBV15 CATSSGQGGEQFF TGTGCCACCAGCTCCGGCCAGGGCGGCGAGCAGTTCTTC
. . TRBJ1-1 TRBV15 CATSRERGFTEAFF TGTGCCACCAGCAGAGAGCGGGGGTTCACTGAAGCTTTCTTT
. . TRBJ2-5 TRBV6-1 CASSEARGLRETQYF TGTGCCAGCAGTGAAGCGCGGGGCCTGAGGGAGACCCAGTACTTC
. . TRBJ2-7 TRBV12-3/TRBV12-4 CASSSPTGYEQYF TGTGCCAGCAGCTCACCGACAGGCTACGAGCAGTACTTC
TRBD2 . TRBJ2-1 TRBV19 CASSGGLAAYNEQFF TGTGCCAGTAGCGGAGGACTAGCGGCCTACAATGAGCAGTTCTTC
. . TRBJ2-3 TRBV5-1 CASSPGGPTDTQYF TGCGCCAGCAGCCCCGGGGGCCCAACAGATACGCAGTATTTT
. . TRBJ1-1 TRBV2 CASSSRGVRNTEALF TGTGCCAGCAGCTCGCGGGGGGTTCGGAACACTGAAGCTCTCTTT
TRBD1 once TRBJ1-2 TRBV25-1 CASSDPGQGARGYTF TGTGCCAGCAGTGATCCGGGACAGGGGGCGCGGGGCTACACCTTC
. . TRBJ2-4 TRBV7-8 CGSSRTGARNIQYF TGTGGCAGCAGCCGTACGGGGGCGCGAAACATTCAGTACTTC
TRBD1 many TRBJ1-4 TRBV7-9 CASSRQGAGEKLFF TGTGCCAGCAGCAGACAGGGGGCCGGTGAAAAACTGTTTTTT
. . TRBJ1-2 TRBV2 CASSEMQGYGYTF TGTGCCAGCAGTGAAATGCAGGGCTATGGCTACACCTTC